The sequence of this T cell receptor beta chain was determined in a study of technical replicates of blood from a handful of donors. Method: immunoSEQ multiplex PCR; TCRdb's copy keeps in-frame clones and lacks some. The sample holds around 64,000 clones; 85% to 95% are singletons and the top ten take about 4.4%. After removal of 5 bases from V and 1 base from J, the junction contained 5 bases not matched to a gene. The CDR3 sequence is 15 residues long. Germline CDR1 and CDR2: SGHTA and FQGNSA. This clone was observed a single time. Sequenced material: PBMCs. This chain uses TRBV7-2 with TRBJ2-5; 9 bases map to TRBD2. The source is a human donor in good health. Some clones in this sample may be carry-over from other donors' samples. CDR3 bases: TGTGCCAGCAGCCTTCGAGCGGGGGGCCAAGAGACCCAGTACTTC. Its protein is CASSLRAGGQETQYF.